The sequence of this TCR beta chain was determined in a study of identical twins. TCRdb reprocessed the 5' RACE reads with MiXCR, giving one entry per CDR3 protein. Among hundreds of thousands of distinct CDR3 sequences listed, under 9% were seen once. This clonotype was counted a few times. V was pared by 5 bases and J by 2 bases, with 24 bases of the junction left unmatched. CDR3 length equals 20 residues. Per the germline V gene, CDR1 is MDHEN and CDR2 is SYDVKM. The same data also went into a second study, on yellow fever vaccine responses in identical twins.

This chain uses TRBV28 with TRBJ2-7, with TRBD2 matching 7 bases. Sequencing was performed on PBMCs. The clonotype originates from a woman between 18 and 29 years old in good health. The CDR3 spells CASSNNRQRRSREPAYEQYF. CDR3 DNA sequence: TGTGCCAGCAGTAACAACCGACAGCGTCGCTCGCGGGAGCCAGCCTACGAGCAGTACTTC.